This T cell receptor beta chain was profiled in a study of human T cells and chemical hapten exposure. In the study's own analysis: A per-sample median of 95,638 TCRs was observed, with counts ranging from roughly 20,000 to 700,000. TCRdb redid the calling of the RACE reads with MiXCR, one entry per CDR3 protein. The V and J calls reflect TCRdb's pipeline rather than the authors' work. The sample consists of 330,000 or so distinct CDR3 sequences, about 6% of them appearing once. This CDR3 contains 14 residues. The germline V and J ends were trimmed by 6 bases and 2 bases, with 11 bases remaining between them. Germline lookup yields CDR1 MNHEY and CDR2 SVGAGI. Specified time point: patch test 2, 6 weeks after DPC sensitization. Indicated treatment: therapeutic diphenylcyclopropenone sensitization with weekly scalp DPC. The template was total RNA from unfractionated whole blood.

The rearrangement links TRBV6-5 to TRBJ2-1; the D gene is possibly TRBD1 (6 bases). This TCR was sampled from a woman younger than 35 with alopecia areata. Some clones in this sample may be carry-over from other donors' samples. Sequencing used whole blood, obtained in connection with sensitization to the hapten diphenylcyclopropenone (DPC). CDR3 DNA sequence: TGTGCCAGCAGCCAGGGGAGAACCTACAATGAGCAGTTCTTC. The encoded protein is CASSQGRTYNEQFF.